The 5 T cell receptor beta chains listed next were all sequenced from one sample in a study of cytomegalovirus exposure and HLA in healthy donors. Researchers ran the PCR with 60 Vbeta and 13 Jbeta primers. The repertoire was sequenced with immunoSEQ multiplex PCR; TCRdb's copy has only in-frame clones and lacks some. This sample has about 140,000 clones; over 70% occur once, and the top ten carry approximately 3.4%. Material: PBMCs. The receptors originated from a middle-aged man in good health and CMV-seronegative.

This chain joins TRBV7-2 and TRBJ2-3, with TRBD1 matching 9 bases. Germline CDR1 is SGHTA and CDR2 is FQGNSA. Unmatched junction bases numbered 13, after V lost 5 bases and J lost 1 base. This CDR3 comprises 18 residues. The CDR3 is CASSLLLYRGPRTDTQYF. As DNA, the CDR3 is TGTGCCAGCAGCCTACTCCTCTACAGGGGGCCCCGCACAGATACGCAGTATTTT.

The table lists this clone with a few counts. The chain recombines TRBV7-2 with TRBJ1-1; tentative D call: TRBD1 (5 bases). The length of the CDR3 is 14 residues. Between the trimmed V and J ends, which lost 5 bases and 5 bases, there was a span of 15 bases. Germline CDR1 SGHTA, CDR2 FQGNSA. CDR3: CASSPGGDWTEAFF. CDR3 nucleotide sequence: TGTGCCAGCAGCCCGGGGGGGGACTGGACTGAAGCTTTCTTT. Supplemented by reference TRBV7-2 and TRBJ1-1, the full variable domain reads GAGVSQSPSNKVTEKGKDVELRCDPISGHTALYWYRQSLGQGLEFLIYFQGNSAPDKSGLPSDRFSAERTGGSVSTLTIQRTQQEDSAVYLCASSPGGDWTEAFFGQGTRLTVV.

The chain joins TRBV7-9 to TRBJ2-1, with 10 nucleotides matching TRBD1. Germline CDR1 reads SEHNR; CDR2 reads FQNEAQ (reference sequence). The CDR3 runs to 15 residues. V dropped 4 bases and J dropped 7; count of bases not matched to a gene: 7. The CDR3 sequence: CASSSRDRGWNEQFF. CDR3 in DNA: TGTGCCAGCAGCTCCCGGGACAGGGGTTGGAATGAGCAGTTCTTC.

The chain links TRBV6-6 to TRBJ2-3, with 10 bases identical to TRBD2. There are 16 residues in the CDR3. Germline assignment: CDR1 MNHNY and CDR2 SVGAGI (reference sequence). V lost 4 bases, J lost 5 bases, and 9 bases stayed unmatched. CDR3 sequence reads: CASSSGLARGGDTQYF. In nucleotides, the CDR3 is TGTGCCAGCAGTTCGGGACTAGCGCGAGGGGGAGATACGCAGTATTTT.

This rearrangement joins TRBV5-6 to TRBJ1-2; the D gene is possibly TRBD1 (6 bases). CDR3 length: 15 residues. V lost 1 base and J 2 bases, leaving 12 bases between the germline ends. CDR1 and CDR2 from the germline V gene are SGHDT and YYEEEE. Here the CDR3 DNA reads TGTGCCAGCAGCTTGTTGCAGGGGTGGAACTATGGCTACACCTTC. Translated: CASSLLQGWNYGYTF. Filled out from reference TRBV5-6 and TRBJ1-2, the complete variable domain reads DAGVTQSPTHLIKTRGQQVTLRCSPKSGHDTVSWYQQALGQGPQFIFQYYEEEERQRGNFPDRFSGHQFPNYSSELNVNALLLGDSALYLCASSLLQGWNYGYTFGSGTRLTVV.